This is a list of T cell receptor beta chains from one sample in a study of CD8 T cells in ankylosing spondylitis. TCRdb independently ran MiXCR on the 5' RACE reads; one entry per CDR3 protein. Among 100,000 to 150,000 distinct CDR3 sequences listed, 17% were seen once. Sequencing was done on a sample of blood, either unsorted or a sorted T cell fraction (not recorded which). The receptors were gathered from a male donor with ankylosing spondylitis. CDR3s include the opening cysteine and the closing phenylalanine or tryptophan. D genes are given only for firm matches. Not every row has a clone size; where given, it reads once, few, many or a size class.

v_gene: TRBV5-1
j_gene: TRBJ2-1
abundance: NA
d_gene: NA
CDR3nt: TGCGCCAGCAGCTACGACGACAATGAGCAGTTCTTC
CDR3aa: CASSYDDNEQFF

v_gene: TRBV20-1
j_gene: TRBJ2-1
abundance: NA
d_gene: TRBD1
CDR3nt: TGCAGTGCTAACTTGGACAGGAGACCGTTCTTC
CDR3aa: CSANLDRRPFF

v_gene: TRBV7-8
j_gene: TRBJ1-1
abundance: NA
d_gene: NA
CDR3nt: TGTGCCAGCAGCTTATATGTTGGATGGACTGAAGCTTTCTTT
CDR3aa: CASSLYVGWTEAFF

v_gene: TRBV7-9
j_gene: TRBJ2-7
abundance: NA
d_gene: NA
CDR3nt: TGTGCCAGCAGCCCTAATTACGAGCAGTACTTC
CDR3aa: CASSPNYEQYF

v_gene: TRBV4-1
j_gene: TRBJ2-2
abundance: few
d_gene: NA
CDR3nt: TGCGCCAGCAGCCAAGACCCCCAGAACCCCGCTTATGTCGTCGGGGAGCTGTTTTTT
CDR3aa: CASSQDPQNPAYVVGELFF

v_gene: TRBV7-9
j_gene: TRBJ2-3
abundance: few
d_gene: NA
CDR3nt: TGTGCCAGCAGCTTAGAGCCCCCGGGACCAGATACGCAGTATTTT
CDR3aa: CASSLEPPGPDTQYF

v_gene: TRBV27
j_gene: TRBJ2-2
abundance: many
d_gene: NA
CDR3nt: TGTGCCAGCAGTTCTACGTCCGGGGAGCTGTTTTTT
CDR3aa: CASSSTSGELFF

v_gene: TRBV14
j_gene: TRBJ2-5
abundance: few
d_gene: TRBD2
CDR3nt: TGTGCCAGCAGCCAAGCGGGGGGGGAGACCCAGTACTTC
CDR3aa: CASSQAGGETQYF

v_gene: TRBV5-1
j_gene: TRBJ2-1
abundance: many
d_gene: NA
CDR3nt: TGCGCCAGCAGCCAGGACGACAGATCCTACAATGAGCAGTTCTTC
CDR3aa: CASSQDDRSYNEQFF

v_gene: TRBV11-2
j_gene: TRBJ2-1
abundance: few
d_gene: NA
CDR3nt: TGTGCCAGCAGCTTTGGGGGACTTTCTGACAATGAGCAGTTCTTC
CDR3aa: CASSFGGLSDNEQFF

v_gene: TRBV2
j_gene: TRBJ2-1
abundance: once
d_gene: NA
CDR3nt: TGTGCCAGCAGTGAAGCCACAGACTACAATGAGCAGTTCTTC
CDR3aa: CASSEATDYNEQFF

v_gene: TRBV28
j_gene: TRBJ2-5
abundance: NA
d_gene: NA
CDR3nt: TGTGCCAGCAGTTTCCGGCAGGAACTATACCAAGAGACCCAGTACTTC
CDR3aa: CASSFRQELYQETQYF

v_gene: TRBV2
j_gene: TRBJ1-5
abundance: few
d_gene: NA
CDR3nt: TGTGCCAGCAGTGAACATAATCAGCCCCAGCATTTT
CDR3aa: CASSEHNQPQHF

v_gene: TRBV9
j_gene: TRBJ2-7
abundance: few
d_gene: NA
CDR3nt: TGTGCCAGCAGCCAAGAGCCCCACGAGCAGTACTTC
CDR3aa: CASSQEPHEQYF

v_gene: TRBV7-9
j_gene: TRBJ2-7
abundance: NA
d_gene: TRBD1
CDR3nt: TGTGCCAGCAGCTCCCTTGGGGACAGGCCCTACGAGCAGTACTTC
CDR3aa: CASSSLGDRPYEQYF

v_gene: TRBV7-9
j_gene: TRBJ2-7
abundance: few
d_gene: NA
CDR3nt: TGTGCCAGCAGCTTACCCGGGGGGCGCGGAACCTACGAGCAGTACTTC
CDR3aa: CASSLPGGRGTYEQYF

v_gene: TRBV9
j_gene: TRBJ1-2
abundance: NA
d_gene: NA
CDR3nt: TGTGCCAGCAGCGGAGATGGGTCGGGATACTATGGCTACACCTTC
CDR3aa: CASSGDGSGYYGYTF

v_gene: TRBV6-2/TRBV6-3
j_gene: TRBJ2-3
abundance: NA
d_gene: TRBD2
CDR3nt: TGTGCCAGCAGACTCGACCCCGGGACTAGCGGGAGAAGGACAGATACGCAGTATTTT
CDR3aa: CASRLDPGTSGRRTDTQYF

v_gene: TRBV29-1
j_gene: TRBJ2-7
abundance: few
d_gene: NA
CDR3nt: TGCAGCGGTCTGGATCTCTCCTACGAGCAGTACTTC
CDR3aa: CSGLDLSYEQYF

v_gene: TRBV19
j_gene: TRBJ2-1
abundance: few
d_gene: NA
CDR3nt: TGTGCCAGTAGTATATTGGGCAGGGGGGGTGAGCAGTTCTTC
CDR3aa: CASSILGRGGEQFF

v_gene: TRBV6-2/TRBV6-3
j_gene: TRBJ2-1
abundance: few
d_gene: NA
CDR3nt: TGTGCCAGCAGCCGGGCCTTACACTACAATGAGCAGTTCTTC
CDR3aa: CASSRALHYNEQFF

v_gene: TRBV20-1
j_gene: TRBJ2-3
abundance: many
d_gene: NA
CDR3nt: TGCAGCGCTAGGCACTACCTCGACAGCACAGATACGCAGTATTTT
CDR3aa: CSARHYLDSTDTQYF

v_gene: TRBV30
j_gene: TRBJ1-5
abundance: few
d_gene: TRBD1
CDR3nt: TGTGCCTGGGGACAGGGTTCGGGTAGCAATCAGCCCCAGCATTTT
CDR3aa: CAWGQGSGSNQPQHF

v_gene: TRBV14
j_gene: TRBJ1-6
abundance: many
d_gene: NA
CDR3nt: TGTGCCAGCAGCCAAGCGTGGAAGGGGTATTCACCCCTCCACTTT
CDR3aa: CASSQAWKGYSPLHF

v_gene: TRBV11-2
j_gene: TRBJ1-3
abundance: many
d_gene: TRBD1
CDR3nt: TGTGCCAGCAGTCTGGGACAGGGGGCATTTACTGGAAACACCATATATTTT
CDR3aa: CASSLGQGAFTGNTIYF

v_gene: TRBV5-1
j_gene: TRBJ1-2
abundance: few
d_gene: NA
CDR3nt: TGCGCCAGCAGCTTGGACCCCTCAGGGACTAACTATGGCTACACCTTC
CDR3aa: CASSLDPSGTNYGYTF

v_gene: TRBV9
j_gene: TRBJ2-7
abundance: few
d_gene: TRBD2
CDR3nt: TGTGCCAGCAGCGTAGGGGCGGGGCTAGCGGGCGACGAGCAGTACTTC
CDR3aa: CASSVGAGLAGDEQYF

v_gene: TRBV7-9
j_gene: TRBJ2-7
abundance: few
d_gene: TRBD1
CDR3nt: TGTGCCAGCAGCTTGACAGGGAACCCCTACGAGCAGTACTTC
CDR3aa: CASSLTGNPYEQYF

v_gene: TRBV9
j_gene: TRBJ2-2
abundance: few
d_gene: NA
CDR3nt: TGTGCCAGCAGCGTGTATGGTTCTGGCACCGGGGAGCTGTTTTTT
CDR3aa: CASSVYGSGTGELFF

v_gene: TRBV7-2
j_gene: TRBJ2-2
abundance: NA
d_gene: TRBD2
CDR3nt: TGTGCCAGCAGCTCGGGGACTAGCGGGATTTTCACCGGGGAGCTGTTTTTT
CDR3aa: CASSSGTSGIFTGELFF

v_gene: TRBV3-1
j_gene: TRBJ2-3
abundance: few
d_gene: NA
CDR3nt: TGTGCCAGCAGCCAAGAACCAGATACGCAGTATTTT
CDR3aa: CASSQEPDTQYF

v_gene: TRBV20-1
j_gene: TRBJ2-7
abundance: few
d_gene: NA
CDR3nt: TGCAGTGCGACCCATCTAGGGGCCTACGAGCAGTACTTC
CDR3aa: CSATHLGAYEQYF

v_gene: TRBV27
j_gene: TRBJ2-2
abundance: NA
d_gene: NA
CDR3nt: TGTGCCAGCAGGTCAGCCGGGGAGCTGTTTTTT
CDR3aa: CASRSAGELFF

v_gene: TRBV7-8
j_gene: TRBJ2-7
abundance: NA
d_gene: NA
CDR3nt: TGTGCCAGCAGCTTAAGGACAGACCTGCTGGGACTTTACTTC
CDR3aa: CASSLRTDLLGLYF

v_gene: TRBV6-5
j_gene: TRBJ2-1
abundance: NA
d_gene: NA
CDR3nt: TGTGCCAGTCAACTTCTTGATGAGCAGTTCTTC
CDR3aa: CASQLLDEQFF

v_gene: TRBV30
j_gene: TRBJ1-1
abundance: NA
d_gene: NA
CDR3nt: TGTGCCTGGATCCAAAGCCGAACTGAAGCTTTCTTT
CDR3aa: CAWIQSRTEAFF

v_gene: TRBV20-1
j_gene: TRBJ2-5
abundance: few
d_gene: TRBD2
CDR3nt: TGCAGTGCCAGCGGGGTTCTCCAAGAGACCCAGTACTTC
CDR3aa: CSASGVLQETQYF

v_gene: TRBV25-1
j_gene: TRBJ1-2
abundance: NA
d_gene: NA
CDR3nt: TGTGCCAGCAGTGATCAGTTTAACTATGGCTACACCTTC
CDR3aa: CASSDQFNYGYTF

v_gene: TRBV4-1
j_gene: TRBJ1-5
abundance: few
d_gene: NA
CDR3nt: TGCGCCAGCAGCCAAGTAATGATCCAGGGTGATCAGCCCCAGCATTTT
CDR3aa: CASSQVMIQGDQPQHF

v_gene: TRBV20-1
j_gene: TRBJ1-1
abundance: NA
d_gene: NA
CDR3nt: TGCAGTGCTAATCACTTCGACACAGGCCGAAACACTGAAGCTTTCTTT
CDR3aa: CSANHFDTGRNTEAFF

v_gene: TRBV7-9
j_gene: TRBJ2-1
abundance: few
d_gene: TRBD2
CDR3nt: TGTGCCAGCAGTCATACCGGCGGGACTAGCGGGTTGAATGAGCAGTTCTTC
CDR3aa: CASSHTGGTSGLNEQFF

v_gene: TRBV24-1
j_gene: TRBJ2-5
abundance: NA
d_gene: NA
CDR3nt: TGTGCCACCAGCCAGTACGACCAAGAGACCCAGTACTTC
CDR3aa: CATSQYDQETQYF

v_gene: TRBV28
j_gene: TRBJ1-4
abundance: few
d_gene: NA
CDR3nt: TGTGCCAGCAGCTTGAACAGGGCAACTAATGAAAAACTGTTTTTT
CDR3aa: CASSLNRATNEKLFF

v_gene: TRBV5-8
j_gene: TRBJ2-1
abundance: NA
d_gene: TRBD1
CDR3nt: TGTGCCAGCAGCGGACACAGGGGTGGAAGGTACAATGAGCAGTTCTTC
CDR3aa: CASSGHRGGRYNEQFF

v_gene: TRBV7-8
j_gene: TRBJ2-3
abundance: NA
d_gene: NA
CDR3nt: TGTGCCAGCAGGACGCGGGACTTCCGCACAGATACGCAGTATTTT
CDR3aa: CASRTRDFRTDTQYF

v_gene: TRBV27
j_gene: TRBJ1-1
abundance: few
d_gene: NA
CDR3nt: TGTGCCAGCAGTTTATATGGGGGTTTCACTGAAGCTTTCTTT
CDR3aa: CASSLYGGFTEAFF

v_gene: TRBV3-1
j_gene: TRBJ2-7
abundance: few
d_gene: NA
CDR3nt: TGTGCCAGCAGCCGACCGGGACTCCTTCGGTATGAGCAGTACTTC
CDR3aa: CASSRPGLLRYEQYF

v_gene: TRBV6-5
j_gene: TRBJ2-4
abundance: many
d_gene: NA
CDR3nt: TGTGCCAGCAGTTCCGAGTACCAGCTAGCAACCATTCAGTACTTC
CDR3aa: CASSSEYQLATIQYF

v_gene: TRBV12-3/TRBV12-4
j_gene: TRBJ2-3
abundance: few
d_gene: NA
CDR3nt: TGTGCCAGCAGGGCTGCCGGGGGCACAGATACGCAGTATTTT
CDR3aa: CASRAAGGTDTQYF

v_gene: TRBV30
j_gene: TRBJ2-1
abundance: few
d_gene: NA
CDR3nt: TGTGCCTGGAGTGTTGAGCACAATGAGCAGTTCTTC
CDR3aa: CAWSVEHNEQFF

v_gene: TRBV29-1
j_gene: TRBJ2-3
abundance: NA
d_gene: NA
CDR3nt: TGCAGCGTTGTTGCAGATACGCAGTATTTT
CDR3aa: CSVVADTQYF

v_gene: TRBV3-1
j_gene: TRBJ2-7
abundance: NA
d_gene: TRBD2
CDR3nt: TGTGCCAGCAGCCAAGTCGGCGGGAGCTCCTACGAGCAGTACTTC
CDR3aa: CASSQVGGSSYEQYF

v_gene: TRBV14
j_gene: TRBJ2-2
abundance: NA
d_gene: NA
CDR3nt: TGTGCCAGCAGCCAAGATCGGGGTTCCACCGGGGAGCTGTTTTTT
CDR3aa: CASSQDRGSTGELFF

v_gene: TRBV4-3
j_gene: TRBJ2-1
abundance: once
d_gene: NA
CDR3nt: TGCGCCAGCAGCCAAGTCGATGAATACAATGAGCAGTTCTTC
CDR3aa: CASSQVDEYNEQFF

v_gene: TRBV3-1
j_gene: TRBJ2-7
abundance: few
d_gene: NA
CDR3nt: TGTGCCAGCAGCCCCGGGGCCCCCGGGTACGAGCAGTACTTC
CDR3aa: CASSPGAPGYEQYF

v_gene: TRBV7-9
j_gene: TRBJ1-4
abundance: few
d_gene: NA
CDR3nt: TGTGCCAGCAGCTTAGGAGAGACTGGGGCAACTAATGAAAAACTGTTTTTT
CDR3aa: CASSLGETGATNEKLFF